Below, 15 T cell receptor beta chains from the same sample are listed, as sequenced in a study of T-cell reconstitution after alpha-beta-depleted transplantation in children. Unique molecular identifiers were incorporated when the TCRbeta library was constructed. TCRdb reprocessed the PCR reads via MiXCR and lists one record per CDR3 protein. The table records approximately 350,000 distinct CDR3 sequences, about a sixth of them present only once. The sample here was PBMCs, mostly from graft donor cells, taken 360 days after TCRalphabeta/CD19-depleted stem cell transplant. The receptors here all came from a male patient aged 2 to 10 who had a stem cell transplant for acute lymphoblastic leukemia, so the T cells may come from the graft donor.

In this sample, this clonotype turned up once. The rearrangement uses TRBV6-2 or TRBV6-3 and TRBJ2-7, with 10 bases lining up with TRBD2. Germline V gives CDR1 MNHEY, CDR2 SVGEGT. The ends lost 6 bases at V and 2 bases at J; junction bases unmatched: 13. The CDR3 length is 17 residues. The CDR3 nucleotides read TGTGCCAGCAGACCCTACCTATTGACTAGCGGGCCCTACGAGCAGTACTTC. It is translated as CASRPYLLTSGPYEQYF.

This clonotype was seen a handful of times. V gene TRBV7-2 combines with J gene TRBJ2-7; D gene ambiguous. CDR1 and CDR2 (germline): SGHTA, FQGNSA. CDR3 length equals 13 residues. The V and J ends lost 5 bases and 3 bases respectively, with 11 bases between them. The CDR3 spells CASSLTIIYEQYF. The CDR3 nucleotides read TGTGCCAGCAGCCTTACCATCATCTACGAGCAGTACTTC.

The rearrangement links TRBV27 to TRBJ2-3; D may be TRBD1 (6 bases). Germline V gene data show CDR1 as MNHEY and CDR2 as SMNVEV (reference sequence). The CDR3 totals 15 residues. V lost 1 base to trimming and J lost 6 bases, with 14 bases between them. CDR3 sequence reads: CASSLYRALRDTQYF. Here the CDR3 DNA reads TGTGCCAGCAGTTTATACAGGGCCCTCAGGGATACGCAGTATTTT.

This clonotype has a count of ten or more. V gene TRBV28 combines with J gene TRBJ2-2; D remains unclear. The CDR3 contains 12 residues. Trimming took 6 bases from V and 7 from J, leaving 9 bases between them. Germline V gene sequence: CDR1 MDHEN, CDR2 SYDVKM. CDR3 region: CASSSSLGELFF. The CDR3, as DNA: TGTGCCAGCAGCTCCTCACTCGGGGAGCTGTTTTTT.

This clonotype was observed many times. The genes are TRBV29-1 and TRBJ2-1, with D perhaps TRBD1 or TRBD2 (5 bases each). V was clipped by 4 bases and J by 2 bases, with 18 bases between them. This CDR3 spans 16 amino acids. Germline CDR1 reads SQVTM; CDR2 reads ANQGSEA. CDR3 residues: CSVGQGGSNAYNEQFF. Written as DNA, the CDR3 is TGCAGCGTTGGCCAGGGCGGGTCTAATGCCTACAATGAGCAGTTCTTC.

This clonotype was recorded a few times. V is TRBV5-1 and J is TRBJ2-1; TRBD2 matches at 9 bases. The germline gives CDR1 SGHRS, CDR2 YFSETQ. The CDR3 is 17 residues long. The J segment lost 1 base and the V segment lost 0 bases, leaving 5 bases of the junction unmatched. The CDR3 loop reads CASSLDLLAGSYNEQFF. DNA of the CDR3: TGCGCCAGCAGCTTGGACTTACTAGCGGGTTCCTACAATGAGCAGTTCTTC. Together with reference TRBV5-1 and TRBJ2-1, the CDR3 gives the full variable domain: KAGVTQTPRYLIKTRGQQVTLSCSPISGHRSVSWYQQTPGQGLQFLFEYFSETQRNKGNFPGRFSGRQFSNSRSEMNVSTLELGDSALYLCASSLDLLAGSYNEQFFGPGTRLTVL.

The rearrangement uses TRBV15 and TRBJ2-1; D ambiguous. The germline CDR1 and CDR2 sequences are LNHNV and YYDKDF (reference sequence). V was pared by 3 bases and J by 9 bases, with 12 bases between. This CDR3 is built from 13 residues. In DNA form, the CDR3 reads TGTGCCACCAGCAGCGCCAGACTCTTTGAGCAGTTCTTC. It specifies CATSSARLFEQFF.

The V gene is TRBV6-2 or TRBV6-3, the J gene TRBJ2-7; the D gene is possibly TRBD1 (5 bases). The germline V and J ends were trimmed by 11 bases and 3 bases, with 17 bases remaining between them. Germline values: CDR1 MNHEY, CDR2 SVGEGT. The CDR3 is 13 amino acids. The CDR3: CASGAIFLYEQYF. CDR3 nucleotide sequence: TGTGCCTCTGGGGCCATCTTCCTCTACGAGCAGTACTTC.

This clonotype was observed many times. The chain employs TRBV11-2 and TRBJ2-3; tentatively, D is TRBD2 (6 bases). The germline V and J ends were trimmed by 5 bases and 4 bases, with 10 bases remaining between them. The germline V gene has CDR1 SGHAT and CDR2 FQNNGV. CDR3 length: 13 amino acids. The CDR3 is CASSPRLADTQYF. DNA of the CDR3: TGTGCCAGCAGCCCCAGACTAGCAGATACGCAGTATTTT.

The chain links TRBV7-2 to TRBJ2-7; 8 nucleotides line up with TRBD1. Germline trimming cut 3 bases from V and 2 bases from J; bases unmatched to any gene: 9. In germline, CDR1 is SGHTA, CDR2 FQGNSA. CDR3 length: 16 residues. The CDR3 here is CASSFGPGGATYEQYF. The CDR3 DNA is TGTGCCAGCAGCTTCGGACCAGGGGGCGCCACCTACGAGCAGTACTTC.

This rearrangement joins TRBV7-8 to TRBJ2-5; 9 bases line up with TRBD2. CDR3 length: 16 amino acids. After removal of 4 bases from V and 7 bases from J, the junction contained 13 bases not matched to a gene. Germline V gene sequence: CDR1 SGHVS, CDR2 FQNEAQ. CDR3 region: CASSSLSGSLPGTQYF. CDR3 coding DNA: TGTGCCAGCAGCTCCCTTAGCGGGAGCCTCCCGGGGACCCAGTACTTC.

The rearrangement links TRBV20-1 to TRBJ2-5; D not resolved. Germline loops: CDR1 DFQATT, CDR2 SNEGSKA (reference sequence). The CDR3 spans 15 residues. With 0 bases removed from V and 5 bases from J, the gap between germline ends came to 16 bases. The CDR3 here is CSARDFQDIWETQYF. Written as DNA, the CDR3 is TGCAGTGCTAGAGACTTTCAGGATATTTGGGAGACCCAGTACTTC.

This clonotype was seen just once. V usage is TRBV10-3 and J usage is TRBJ2-1; TRBD2 matches at 8 bases. Germline V gene data show CDR1 as ENHRY and CDR2 as SYGVKD. This CDR3 has 15 amino acids. Trimming at V came to 4 bases and at J to 8 bases, leaving 10 bases not matched to a gene. CDR3 nucleotides: TGTGCCATCAGTGCCGGCGGGAGGAGCGAATATGAGCAGTTCTTC. Its translation is CAISAGGRSEYEQFF.

This clonotype was observed at least ten times. The chain combines TRBV30 with TRBJ2-1; D gene uncertain. Trimming removed 4 bases at V and 10 bases at J, with 11 bases between. CDR1 GTSNPN and CDR2 SVGIG come from the germline V gene (reference sequence). The CDR3 runs 11 residues. CDR3 nucleotides: TGTGCCTGGACGAAATCGAGGGAGCAGTTCTTC. Amino acids: CAWTKSREQFF.

This clonotype was seen a few times. The chain couples TRBV29-1 to TRBJ2-3; D call uncertain. Germline values: CDR1 SQVTM, CDR2 ANQGSEA. Trimming took 4 bases from V and 1 from J, leaving 12 bases between them. The CDR3 has 14 residues. This CDR3 is CSVALSQGTDTQYF. In DNA, the CDR3 is TGCAGCGTTGCCCTCTCCCAGGGCACAGATACGCAGTATTTT.